This entry lists 20 T cell receptor beta chains sequenced from one sample in a study of chronic HIV infection and antiretroviral therapy. TCRdb fed the 5' RACE reads into MiXCR, producing one record per CDR3 protein. Here the sample spans some 43,000 distinct CDR3 sequences, about a fifth being singletons. Sequencing was carried out using peripheral blood. These receptors came from an adult who had HIV and had not received antiretroviral therapy, or was an uninfected healthy control (not recorded which).

This clonotype has more than one count but fewer than ten. The gene calls are TRBV2 and TRBJ1-5; the D is unclear. This CDR3 contains 15 residues. The germline V and J ends were trimmed by 2 bases and 4 bases, with 12 bases remaining between them. Germline lookup yields CDR1 SNHLY and CDR2 FYNNEI. CDR3 loop: CASSEHGTGNQPQHF. CDR3 nucleotide sequence: TGTGCCAGCAGTGAACATGGAACGGGGAATCAGCCCCAGCATTTT.

This clonotype was counted only a few times. CDR3 nucleotides: TGTGCCAGCAGCTTGGTTATCCTCGAGCAGTACTTC. It yields the protein CASSLVILEQYF. The chain recombines TRBV5-5 with TRBJ2-7, with D hard to call. The V gene lost 0 bases and the J gene lost 6 bases, with 7 bases spanning the gap. Germline lookup yields CDR1 SGHKS and CDR2 YYEKEE (reference sequence). The CDR3 covers 12 residues.

The chain couples TRBV2 to TRBJ1-3; D ambiguous. Trimming left V 5 bases short and J 2 bases short, with 13 bases between. The CDR3 loop spans 15 amino acids. Germline loops: CDR1 SNHLY, CDR2 FYNNEI. CDR3 bases: TGTGCCAGCAGTCCCTTCCCGGATGCTGGAAACACCATATATTTT. Residues: CASSPFPDAGNTIYF.

This clonotype was detected a few times. V usage is TRBV28 and J usage is TRBJ2-5; D not resolved. Germline V CDR1 and CDR2: MDHEN, SYDVKM. The CDR3 has 13 residues. V was clipped by 3 bases and J by 5 bases, with 10 bases between them. The DNA for the CDR3 is TGTGCCAGCAGTTTTATCGGTCGGGAGACCCAGTACTTC. Its translation is CASSFIGRETQYF.

J is TRBJ1-3 and V is TRBV13; tentative D call: TRBD1 (6 bases). The CDR3 spans 15 residues. Germline assignment: CDR1 PRHDT and CDR2 FYEKMQ (reference sequence). Trimming shortened V by 5 bases and J by 1 base, and 12 bases separated the two germline ends. CDR3 bases: TGTGCCAGCAGCGCCCAGACAGGATCTGGAAACACCATATATTTT. Translation gives CASSAQTGSGNTIYF.

This sequence joins TRBV27 and TRBJ2-7; 7 nucleotides line up with TRBD2. This CDR3 is 14 amino acids long. Trimming at V came to 6 bases and at J to 3 bases, leaving 8 bases not matched to a gene. Germline values: CDR1 MNHEY, CDR2 SMNVEV (reference sequence). Here the CDR3 DNA reads TGTGCCAGCAGGACTCTAGCGGATAACTACGAGCAGTACTTC. Protein: CASRTLADNYEQYF.

This clonotype came up a few times. V gene TRBV10-3 combines with J gene TRBJ2-7; TRBD1 is a possible D gene (6 bases). This CDR3 region has 14 residues. CDR1 ENHRY and CDR2 SYGVKD come from the germline V gene. V was cut by 8 bases and J by 2 bases, with 16 bases left in between. CDR3 in amino acids: CAISPQGGTYEQYF. Here the CDR3 DNA reads TGTGCCATCTCCCCACAGGGTGGGACCTACGAGCAGTACTTC.

The V and J genes are TRBV29-1 and TRBJ2-7; D gene uncertain. The CDR3 is 11 residues long. The germline V gene has CDR1 SQVTM and CDR2 ANQGSEA. Trimming stripped 7 bases from V and 4 bases from J, with 11 bases between. CDR3 sequence reads: CSGVQGYEQYF. For the CDR3, the DNA is TGCAGCGGGGTCCAAGGGTACGAGCAGTACTTC.

This clonotype was seen repeatedly, ten times or more. J is TRBJ1-1 and V is TRBV20-1; D uncertain. CDR1 is DFQATT and CDR2 is SNEGSKA in the germline V gene (reference sequence). V was shortened by 1 base and J by 3 bases, with 9 bases between the two germline ends. The CDR3 extends over 13 amino acids. The CDR3 DNA follows: TGCAGTGCTAGAGTTGTCGGATACACTGAAGCTTTCTTT. Its protein product is CSARVVGYTEAFF.

The count of this clonotype is one. With a much larger clone just one base away, this may be a read error. J is TRBJ1-1 and V is TRBV15; 11 positions agree with TRBD1. Germline V gene lookup returns CDR1 LNHNV and CDR2 YYDKDF (reference sequence). The CDR3 has 17 amino acids. The CDR3 here is CAASRGLPGTGGTEAFF. The CDR3 nucleotides are TGTGCCGCCAGCAGAGGACTACCGGGGACAGGGGGAACTGAAGCTTTCTTT.

The CDR3, as DNA: TGCAGCGTTGAGGGGACACCTACCGAAGCTTTCTTT. Its translation is CSVEGTPTEAFF. The chain employs TRBV29-1 and TRBJ1-1, with a tentative D call TRBD1 (6 bases). The CDR3 is made up of 12 amino acids. The V gene lost 3 bases and the J gene lost 8 bases, with 13 bases spanning the gap. The germline CDR1 and CDR2 sequences are SQVTM and ANQGSEA.

This clonotype has only a few counts. The V call is TRBV28, the J call TRBJ1-2; D possibly corresponds to TRBD1 (5 bases). There are 13 residues in the CDR3. The V gene's germline CDR1 is MDHEN and CDR2 SYDVKM. V was clipped by 3 bases and J by 8 bases, with 13 bases between them. The CDR3 here is CASSLLSGPGYTF. The CDR3 DNA sequence: TGTGCCAGCAGTTTGTTGTCAGGGCCGGGCTACACCTTC.

The rearrangement links TRBV12-3 or TRBV12-4 to TRBJ1-2; D not certain. Trimming took off 3 bases at V and 14 bases at J, with 10 bases between the two ends. The CDR3 contains 10 residues. CDR3: CASSLVSLTF. As DNA, the CDR3 is TGTGCCAGCAGTTTGGTGTCCCTTACCTTC.

This clonotype has more than one count but fewer than ten. In DNA, the CDR3 is TGTGCCAGCTCCCTAGGGGGCGGGGGCCATTCACCCCTCCACTTT. Protein sequence: CASSLGGGGHSPLHF. The chain has TRBV12-3 or TRBV12-4 and TRBJ1-6; 7 nucleotides line up with TRBD1. There are 15 residues in the CDR3. Losses at the gene ends were 8 bases for V and 8 bases for J; bases not matched to a gene: 12.

This CDR3 is CASRREDTQYF. DNA for the CDR3: TGTGCCAGCCGACGGGAGGATACGCAGTATTTT. The chain carries TRBV3-1 and TRBJ2-3; possibly TRBD2 for D (6 bases). The length of the CDR3 is 11 residues. Germline lookup yields CDR1 LGHDT and CDR2 YNNKEL (reference sequence). V lost 8 bases to trimming and J lost 6 bases, with 9 bases between them.

V is TRBV2 and J is TRBJ2-7, with D possibly TRBD2 on 7 matching bases. This CDR3 contains 15 residues. Germline assignment: CDR1 SNHLY and CDR2 FYNNEI. V lost 3 bases and J 0 bases, leaving 12 bases between the germline ends. This chain's CDR3 is CASSEWGGPSYEQYF. The CDR3 bases are TGTGCCAGCAGTGAGTGGGGGGGCCCCTCCTACGAGCAGTACTTC.

The chain has TRBV9 and TRBJ1-3, with a tentative D call TRBD1 (5 bases). The germline V gene encodes CDR1 SGDLS and CDR2 YYNGEE. The CDR3 sequence is 14 residues long. The ends were cut back, 4 bases at V and 0 bases at J, with 8 bases in the middle. The CDR3 here is CASSSGASGNTIYF. DNA for the CDR3: TGTGCCAGCAGCTCCGGGGCCTCTGGAAACACCATATATTTT.

This chain connects TRBV25-1 to TRBJ2-2; D unclear. V was clipped by 8 bases and J by 2 bases, with 3 bases between them. This CDR3 is built from 11 residues. Germline V CDR1 and CDR2: MGHDK, SYGVNS. CDR3 amino acids: CASPNTGELFF. DNA for the CDR3: TGTGCCAGCCCCAACACCGGGGAGCTGTTTTTT. The full variable domain, completed using reference TRBV25-1 and TRBJ2-2, is EADIYQTPRYLVIGTGKKITLECSQTMGHDKMYWYQQDPGMELHLIHYSYGVNSTEKGDLSSESTVSRIRTEHFPLTLESARPSHTSQYLCASPNTGELFFGEGSRLTVL.

The chain couples TRBV5-1 to TRBJ2-7; TRBD1 aligns across 8 bases. This CDR3 region has 19 residues. Looked up from germline, CDR1 is SGHRS and CDR2 is YFSETQ. The J segment lost 5 bases and the V segment lost 3 bases, leaving 22 bases of the junction unmatched. The CDR3 reads CASSSRTGLPPLYEDEQYF. Written as DNA, the CDR3 is TGCGCCAGCAGCTCCCGGACAGGGCTTCCGCCCCTGTATGAGGACGAGCAGTACTTC.

This clonotype turned up a few times. The CDR3 sequence is CASSPRGVYTDTQYF. The CDR3 nucleotides read TGTGCCAGCAGCCCCCGAGGAGTGTACACAGATACGCAGTATTTT. The V and J genes are TRBV6-6 and TRBJ2-3, with D uncertain. This CDR3 comprises 15 residues. V was trimmed by 6 bases and J by 2 bases, leaving 15 bases between them. Germline loops: CDR1 MNHNY, CDR2 SVGAGI (reference sequence).